The 24 T cell receptor beta chains presented below share a single source sample, sequenced in a study of blood T cells in healthy people across ages. The authors ran a second PCR of about 6 to 11 cycles using a sample-barcoded 5' primer and a J-beta primer mix. MiXCR, applied by TCRdb to the 5' RACE reads, yields one record per CDR3 protein. The sample has 650,000 to 800,000 distinct CDR3 sequences; over 40% are singletons. The sequencing input was blood. Every receptor here comes from a woman of 80 years or more in good health.

This clonotype has at least ten counts. This chain links TRBV6-5 with TRBJ2-4, with a possible D match to TRBD1 (6 bases). Trimming left V 6 bases short and J 7 bases short, with 22 bases between. The CDR3 covers 16 residues. CDR1 is MNHEY and CDR2 is SVGAGI in the germline V gene. The CDR3 protein is CASSLVGLGHRNIQYF. CDR3 in DNA: TGTGCCAGCAGCCTGGTCGGTTTGGGACATAGGAACATTCAGTACTTC.

This clonotype was seen more than once but under ten times. This chain connects TRBV5-1 to TRBJ2-7; a weak D match, TRBD1 (6 bases). Germline CDR1 is SGHRS and CDR2 is YFSETQ. This CDR3 is built from 16 residues. The ends were cut back, 0 bases at V and 3 bases at J, with 16 bases in the middle. CDR3 in DNA: TGCGCCAGCAGCTTGGCGTCCGGGAAAGGGGGCTACGAGCAGTACTTC. Translating gives CASSLASGKGGYEQYF.

The chain links TRBV12-3 or TRBV12-4 to TRBJ1-2; perhaps TRBD1 as D (6 bases). The CDR3 length is 11 residues. Trimming pared 5 bases from V and 11 bases from J, leaving 12 bases between. CDR3 bases: TGTGCCAGCAGTGGAACAGGGCGATACACCTTC. It translates to CASSGTGRYTF.

In this sample, this clonotype turned up once. As DNA, the CDR3 is TGTGCCAGCAGCACGGACCCTAGTGTGACCCAGTACTTC. Protein: CASSTDPSVTQYF. This chain connects TRBV7-3 to TRBJ2-5; the D is unclear. V was trimmed by 5 bases and J by 7 bases, leaving 14 bases between them. This CDR3 is 13 amino acids long. Per germline, CDR1 SGHTA and CDR2 FQGTGA.

A word on this clonotype: A much bigger clone sits one base away, suggesting this may be a read error. This chain connects TRBV6-2 or TRBV6-3 to TRBJ2-3; D not certain. The CDR3 contains 15 residues. V was cut by 5 bases and J by 0 bases, with 12 bases left in between. Germline values: CDR1 MNHEY, CDR2 SVGEGT. The CDR3 sequence is CASSNPAPSTDTQYF. In DNA form, the CDR3 reads TGTGCCAGCAGTAACCCCGCGCCCAGCACAGATACGCAGTATTTT.

This clonotype came up a few times. V gene TRBV21-1 combines with J gene TRBJ1-2; no DNA check was done on the table's D call, TRBD1. TRBV21-1 is a listed pseudogene. This CDR3 is built from 14 residues. The CDR3 DNA is TGTGCCAGCAGCACCCGACAGGGGGGCTATGGCTACACCTTC. It is translated as CASSTRQGGYGYTF.

This clonotype came up many times. This sequence joins TRBV2 and TRBJ2-5; 7 nucleotides match TRBD2. There are 13 residues in the CDR3. The V segment lost 6 bases and the J segment 5 bases; nucleotides outside the gene matches: 6. The germline CDR1 and CDR2 sequences are SNHLY and FYNNEI. The CDR3 is CASSGLERETQYF. The CDR3 bases are TGTGCCAGCAGCGGACTAGAAAGGGAGACCCAGTACTTC.

The gene calls are TRBV12-3 or TRBV12-4 and TRBJ2-5, with 13 bases that match TRBD2. The V segment lost 7 bases and the J segment 6 bases; nucleotides outside the gene matches: 5. The CDR3 consists of 14 residues. The DNA for the CDR3 is TGTGCCAGCAACCAACTAGCGGGGGGGAAGACCCAGTACTTC. It codes for CASNQLAGGKTQYF.

This clonotype was found many times. V usage is TRBV5-5 and J usage is TRBJ2-7; D may be TRBD1 (6 bases). This CDR3 contains 15 residues. Trimming cost V 0 bases and J 3 bases, with 13 bases left between them. Germline V CDR1 and CDR2: SGHKS, YYEKEE (reference sequence). The chain's CDR3 is CASSLGWTVDYEQYF. For the CDR3, the DNA is TGTGCCAGCAGCTTGGGGTGGACAGTTGACTACGAGCAGTACTTC.

The chain joins TRBV24-1 to TRBJ2-5, with D tentatively TRBD2 (6 bases). V was cut by 2 bases and J by 2 bases, with 14 bases left in between. Per germline, CDR1 KGHDR and CDR2 SFDVKD. The CDR3 loop spans 16 amino acids. CDR3: CATSDWKMGLQETQYF. CDR3 in DNA: TGTGCCACCAGTGATTGGAAAATGGGACTTCAAGAGACCCAGTACTTC.

About this clonotype itself: A read error may be the cause here, since a much bigger clone is one base away. The V gene is TRBV7-6, the J gene TRBJ2-5; 9 bases map to TRBD1. Matching the DNA end better, TRBJ2-7 makes the J call doubtful. In germline, CDR1 is SGHVS, CDR2 FNYEAQ. The CDR3 length is 14 residues. Written as DNA, the CDR3 is TGTGCCAGCAGCACAGGGGACAGGGATTACGAGCAGTACTTC. Its translation: CASSTGDRDYEQYF.

The chain links TRBV7-9 to TRBJ2-7; tentatively, D is TRBD1 (6 bases). The better agreement between TRBJ2-5 and the DNA end casts doubt on the J call. The CDR3 totals 14 residues. Germline-derived CDR1 and CDR2 are SEHNR and FQNEAQ (reference sequence). The CDR3 nucleotides read TGTGCCAGCAGCAAAACAGGGAGCCAAGAGACCCAGTACTTC. As protein: CASSKTGSQETQYF.

The rearrangement joins TRBV11-3 to TRBJ2-2; TRBD1 might be the D (7 bases). Trimming took off 1 base at V and 4 bases at J, with 13 bases between the two ends. Germline V gives CDR1 SGHNT, CDR2 YENEEA. The CDR3 length is 16 residues. CDR3 loop: CASSLGGDSPTGELFF. In nucleotides, the CDR3 is TGTGCCAGCAGCTTAGGGGGGGACAGTCCCACCGGGGAGCTGTTTTTT.

This chain connects TRBV18 to TRBJ2-1; D not certain. The V end lost 2 bases, the J end lost 9 bases, and 8 bases lay between the germline ends. Per the germline V gene, CDR1 is KGHSH and CDR2 is LQKENI. CDR3 length: 12 residues. The CDR3 coding sequence is TGTGCCAGCTCACCAATCGAGTGTGAGCAGTTCTTC. This sequence encodes CASSPIECEQFF.

The rearrangement links TRBV6-1 to TRBJ1-5; 8 nucleotides agree with TRBD1. Per germline, CDR1 MNHNS and CDR2 SASEGT. The junction had 3 bases not matched to a gene; V was cut back by 2 bases and J by 0 bases. This CDR3 spans 16 amino acids. The CDR3 loop reads CASSEQGASSNQPQHF. The DNA of the CDR3 is TGTGCCAGCAGTGAACAGGGGGCGTCTAGCAATCAGCCCCAGCATTTT.

The V call is TRBV29-1, the J call TRBJ2-1; 9 positions match TRBD2. V was pared by 2 bases and J by 10 bases, with 6 bases of the junction left unmatched. The length of the CDR3 is 13 residues. The germline V gene encodes CDR1 SQVTM and CDR2 ANQGSEA. The CDR3 nucleotides are TGCAGCGTTGAAACTAGCGGGCCCGGGGAGCAGTTCTTC. Encoded protein: CSVETSGPGEQFF.

This clonotype was seen only a few times. The V gene is TRBV29-1, the J gene TRBJ2-2; the match to TRBD2 covers 10 bases. The CDR3 consists of 16 residues. V trimming: 4 bases; J trimming: 6 bases; junction bases outside the gene matches: 11. Germline V gene lookup returns CDR1 SQVTM and CDR2 ANQGSEA. This CDR3 reads CSVVSSGSFGAGELFF. The CDR3 DNA reads as TGCAGCGTTGTGTCTAGCGGGAGCTTCGGGGCCGGGGAGCTGTTTTTT.

This chain connects TRBV10-3 to TRBJ2-7; 10 bases align to TRBD2. This CDR3 comprises 15 residues. The J segment lost 5 bases and the V segment lost 3 bases, leaving 7 bases of the junction unmatched. CDR1 and CDR2 from the germline V gene are ENHRY and SYGVKD. The CDR3 loop reads CAISDSSGSSHEQYF. CDR3 bases: TGTGCCATCAGTGACTCTAGCGGGAGTAGCCACGAGCAGTACTTC.

This clonotype occurred many times. The gene calls are TRBV29-1 and TRBJ2-5; tentatively, D is TRBD1 (5 bases). CDR3 length: 12 residues. With 4 bases removed from V and 0 bases from J, the gap between germline ends came to 6 bases. Germline assignment: CDR1 SQVTM and CDR2 ANQGSEA. The CDR3 spells CSVVGHQETQYF. The DNA for the CDR3 is TGCAGCGTTGTGGGGCACCAAGAGACCCAGTACTTC.

V and J are TRBV7-2 and TRBJ2-5, with D perhaps TRBD1 (6 bases). The CDR3 spans 15 residues. V was cut by 2 bases and J by 2 bases, with 12 bases left in between. Germline V gene lookup returns CDR1 SGHTA and CDR2 FQGNSA. The CDR3 region is CASSLTGQPQETQYF. Here the CDR3 DNA reads TGTGCCAGCAGCTTAACAGGACAGCCACAAGAGACCCAGTACTTC.

This clonotype has a handful of counts. A read error may be the cause here, since a much bigger clone is one base away. The chain joins TRBV12-3 or TRBV12-4 to TRBJ2-5, with 14 bases that match TRBD2. V lost 7 bases and J lost 11; bases outside the gene matches: 21. The CDR3 runs to 18 residues. The CDR3 region is CASTNLLTSGGATHEQYF. As DNA, the CDR3 is TGTGCCAGCACCAACCTTCTGACTAGCGGGGGGGCTACTCATGAGCAGTACTTC.

This sequence joins TRBV12-3 or TRBV12-4 and TRBJ2-3; no firm D call. The CDR3 contains 12 residues. V was clipped by 6 bases and J by 3 bases, with 7 bases between them. CDR3 DNA: TGTGCCAGCAGGGTGAGAACAGATACGCAGTATTTT. Protein product: CASRVRTDTQYF.

V is TRBV20-1 and J is TRBJ2-3, with D uncertain. The V end lost 3 bases, the J end lost 10 bases, and 11 bases lay between the germline ends. Germline values: CDR1 DFQATT, CDR2 SNEGSKA (reference sequence). The length of the CDR3 is 11 residues. CDR3 coding DNA: TGCAGTGCTAGGCCTCCCGAGGCGCAGTATTTT. Its protein product is CSARPPEAQYF.

This chain connects TRBV12-3 or TRBV12-4 to TRBJ2-5; D possibly corresponds to TRBD1 (5 bases). V was pared by 2 bases and J by 9 bases, with 13 bases between. The CDR3 spans 13 residues. The CDR3 region is CASSLRTGKAQYF. The CDR3 DNA reads TGTGCCAGCAGTTTAAGAACAGGAAAGGCCCAGTACTTC.